Given below is one T cell receptor (beta chain) in context. Its specificity is not known. The data were taken from a study of cytomegalovirus exposure and HLA in healthy donors. Study-wide findings and caveats: Reportedly, cytomegalovirus status was diagnosed with high sensitivity and specificity.

Per germline, CDR1 WSHSY and CDR2 SAAADI. Germline trimming cut 7 bases from V and 0 bases from J; bases unmatched to any gene: 10. CDR3 size: 16 residues. Measured with immunoSEQ multiplex PCR; TCRdb has only the in-frame clones, and not every one. This table has 150,000 to 200,000 clones, roughly 83% appearing once. Sequenced: PBMCs. The chain has TRBV10-2 and TRBJ1-1, with TRBD1 matching over 8 bases. The receptor was derived from a woman younger than 35 in good health and CMV-seronegative. The CDR3 sequence is CASNDRTGIMNTEAFF. CDR3 nucleotide sequence: TGCGCCAGCAATGATAGGACAGGGATCATGAACACTGAAGCTTTCTTT.